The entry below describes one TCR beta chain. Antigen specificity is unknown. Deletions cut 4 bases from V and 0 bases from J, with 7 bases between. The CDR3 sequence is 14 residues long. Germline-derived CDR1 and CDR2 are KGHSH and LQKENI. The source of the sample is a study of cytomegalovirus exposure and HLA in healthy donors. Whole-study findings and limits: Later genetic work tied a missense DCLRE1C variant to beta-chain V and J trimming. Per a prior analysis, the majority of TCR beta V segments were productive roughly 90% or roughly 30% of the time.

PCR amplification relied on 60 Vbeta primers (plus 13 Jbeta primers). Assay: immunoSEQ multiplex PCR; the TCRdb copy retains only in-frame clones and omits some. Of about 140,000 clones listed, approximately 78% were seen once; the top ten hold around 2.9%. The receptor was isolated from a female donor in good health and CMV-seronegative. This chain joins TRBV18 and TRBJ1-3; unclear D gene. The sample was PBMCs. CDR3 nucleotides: TGTGCCAGCTCACTGGCTTCCTCTGGAAACACCATATATTTT. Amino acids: CASSLASSGNTIYF.